The 14 T cell receptor beta chains in this list originate from one sample, sequenced in a study of response to subunit inactivated influenza vaccine. TCRdb analysed the RT-PCR reads with MiXCR anew, one entry per CDR3 protein. The repertoire holds about 520,000 distinct CDR3 sequences, with over 25% as singletons. This material consisted of CD4+ T cells sorted from PBMCs, taken roughly 5 days after vaccination. Receptors originate from a man aged 45-65 years who received an inactivated influenza vaccine.

This clonotype was detected only a few times. CDR3 region: CASSLRRTGQANYGYTF. Here the CDR3 DNA reads TGCGCCAGCAGCTTGCGAAGAACGGGACAGGCGAACTATGGCTACACCTTC. The chain uses TRBV5-1 and TRBJ1-2; 8 bases match TRBD1. The V and J ends lost 1 base and 2 bases, in that order; junction bases with no gene match: 10. The CDR3 contains 17 residues. CDR1 SGHRS and CDR2 YFSETQ come from the germline V gene.

This clonotype was found many times. V usage is TRBV29-1 and J usage is TRBJ1-2; possible D gene TRBD1, 5 bases. The V gene lost 4 bases and the J gene lost 3 bases, with 12 bases spanning the gap. The CDR3 covers 13 residues. The germline gives CDR1 SQVTM, CDR2 ANQGSEA. CDR3 nucleotides: TGCAGCGTTGGAGTCCGGGGACACTATGGCTACACCTTC. Residues: CSVGVRGHYGYTF.

This clonotype came up a few times. CDR3: CASSPRGNEKLFF. As DNA, the CDR3 is TGCGCCAGCAGTCCCCGGGGTAATGAAAAACTGTTTTTT. This chain links TRBV4-1 with TRBJ1-4; D is unresolved. V lost 6 bases, J lost 4 bases, and 9 bases lay in between. The germline gives CDR1 MGHRA, CDR2 YSYEKL. The CDR3 extends over 13 amino acids.

The J gene is TRBJ2-3, the V gene TRBV6-2 or TRBV6-3; D not resolved. Germline CDR1 is MNHEY and CDR2 is SVGEGT. The CDR3 totals 12 residues. Trimming removed 8 bases from V and 5 bases from J, with 11 bases in between. CDR3 DNA: TGTGCCAGCGGCCATAGGATAGATACGCAGTATTTT. Its translation: CASGHRIDTQYF.

This clonotype was picked up a small number of times. The V and J genes are TRBV7-2 and TRBJ2-6, with D maybe TRBD2 (5 bases). Looked up from germline, CDR1 is SGHTA and CDR2 is FQGNSA. The length of the CDR3 is 16 residues. V lost 6 bases and J 1 base, leaving 13 bases between the germline ends. This CDR3 is CASRGGSGSGANVLTF. The CDR3 nucleotides are TGTGCCAGCAGAGGTGGGAGTGGATCTGGGGCCAACGTCCTGACTTTC.

The genes are TRBV5-1 and TRBJ2-7; TRBD1 agrees at 8 bases. The CDR3 has 14 residues. Germline assignment: CDR1 SGHRS and CDR2 YFSETQ. The V gene end was trimmed by 2 bases and the J gene end by 2 bases; junction bases not matched to a gene: 3. The CDR3 is CASSFRGRTYEQYF. In DNA form, the CDR3 reads TGCGCCAGCAGCTTCAGGGGGCGCACCTACGAGCAGTACTTC.

This clonotype was counted a few times. The chain is built from TRBV12-3 or TRBV12-4 and TRBJ2-1, with 10 bases identical to TRBD1. The CDR3 has 15 amino acids. J gave up 2 bases and V 7 bases, and 5 bases lay outside the gene matches. The CDR3 region is CASTSGTGAYNEQFF. The CDR3 DNA is TGTGCCAGCACATCCGGGACAGGGGCCTACAATGAGCAGTTCTTC.

The V gene is TRBV6-1, the J gene TRBJ1-6; 8 bases match TRBD1. The germline V gene encodes CDR1 MNHNS and CDR2 SASEGT. This CDR3 contains 15 residues. V was clipped by 5 bases and J by 6 bases; unmatched bases: 6. The CDR3 coding sequence is TGTGCCAGCAGTCGCCGACAGGGGAGTAATTCACCCCTCCACTTT. This sequence encodes CASSRRQGSNSPLHF.

The J gene is TRBJ2-7, the V gene TRBV6-2 or TRBV6-3; 16 nucleotides match TRBD2. The V and J ends lost 2 bases and 2 bases, in that order; junction bases with no gene match: 9. The CDR3 is 19 amino acids. Germline assignment: CDR1 MNHEY and CDR2 SVGEGT. The CDR3 sequence: CASSYHSGTSGRAAYEQYF. The CDR3 DNA is TGTGCCAGCAGTTACCACTCCGGGACTAGCGGGAGGGCCGCCTACGAGCAGTACTTC.

The chain combines TRBV2 with TRBJ2-7; 8 nucleotides align to TRBD1. The ends lost 6 bases at V and 3 bases at J; junction bases unmatched: 7. This CDR3 has 14 amino acids. Germline CDR1 is SNHLY and CDR2 is FYNNEI. CDR3 nucleotides: TGTGCCAGCAGATGGACAGGGAGTTACTACGAGCAGTACTTC. This codes for CASRWTGSYYEQYF.

The chain links TRBV5-1 to TRBJ2-7, with D tentatively TRBD1 (6 bases). The germline V gene has CDR1 SGHRS and CDR2 YFSETQ. V lost 4 bases to trimming and J lost 5 bases, with 13 bases between them. The CDR3 loop spans 13 amino acids. The CDR3 DNA is TGCGCCAGCAGCCAAAACAGGGACCACGAGCAGTACTTC. This sequence encodes CASSQNRDHEQYF.

This clonotype was counted ten times or more. The V and J genes are TRBV18 and TRBJ2-3; D is unresolved. CDR3 size: 12 residues. Looked up from germline, CDR1 is KGHSH and CDR2 is LQKENI. V lost 6 bases, J lost 1 base, and 5 bases lay in between. The CDR3 coding sequence is TGTGCCAGCTCTCAGGGCACAGATACGCAGTATTTT. Encoded protein: CASSQGTDTQYF.

This clonotype was observed a handful of times. The chain uses TRBV5-1 and TRBJ2-7; 7 bases align to TRBD1. Germline V gene sequence: CDR1 SGHRS, CDR2 YFSETQ. J lost 2 bases, V lost 4 bases, and 9 bases had no gene match. The CDR3 runs to 15 residues. The CDR3 DNA reads TGCGCCAGCAGCAAGTCGGGACAGTCGACCTACGAGCAGTACTTC. It encodes CASSKSGQSTYEQYF.

CDR3 protein: CASSTTRVATGELFF. The CDR3 region has the DNA TGTGCCAGCAGCACCACCAGGGTCGCCACCGGGGAGCTGTTTTTT. The V call is TRBV9, the J call TRBJ2-2, with a possible D match to TRBD1 (5 bases). This CDR3 contains 15 residues. V shed 4 bases and J shed 4 bases, with 14 bases lying between them. Germline V CDR1 and CDR2: SGDLS, YYNGEE.